This T cell receptor (beta chain) was recorded in a study of T cell responses to AZD1222 COVID-19 vaccine. For the study at large: Second-dose groups at about 4 or about 12 weeks were pooled.

Whole-study results and caveats: CD4 TCRs associated with vaccination spanned spike, dominating at 160-218 and 743-854. Donor demographics were predominantly white British with a female majority; clonal diversity may be underestimated. Scientists sampled the repertoires only once the peak T cell response had passed.

Assay: immunoSEQ multiplex PCR; the TCRdb copy retains only in-frame clones and omits some. The repertoire holds 150,000 to 200,000 clones, more than 80% seen once, with around 6.4% in the top ten. On this clone: What it recognizes is unknown.

The CDR3 contains 16 residues. Trimming shortened V by 3 bases and J by 1 base, and 13 bases separated the two germline ends. Germline CDR1 MDHEN, CDR2 SYDVKM. The V gene is TRBV28, the J gene TRBJ1-3, with D possibly being TRBD1 (6 bases). Material: peripheral blood, obtained on day 0 of AZD1222 vaccination. This receptor was taken from an adult in good health. The CDR3 coding sequence is TGTGCCAGCAGTTTTTCGGGGGGGCGATCTGGAAACACCATATATTTT. It encodes CASSFSGGRSGNTIYF.